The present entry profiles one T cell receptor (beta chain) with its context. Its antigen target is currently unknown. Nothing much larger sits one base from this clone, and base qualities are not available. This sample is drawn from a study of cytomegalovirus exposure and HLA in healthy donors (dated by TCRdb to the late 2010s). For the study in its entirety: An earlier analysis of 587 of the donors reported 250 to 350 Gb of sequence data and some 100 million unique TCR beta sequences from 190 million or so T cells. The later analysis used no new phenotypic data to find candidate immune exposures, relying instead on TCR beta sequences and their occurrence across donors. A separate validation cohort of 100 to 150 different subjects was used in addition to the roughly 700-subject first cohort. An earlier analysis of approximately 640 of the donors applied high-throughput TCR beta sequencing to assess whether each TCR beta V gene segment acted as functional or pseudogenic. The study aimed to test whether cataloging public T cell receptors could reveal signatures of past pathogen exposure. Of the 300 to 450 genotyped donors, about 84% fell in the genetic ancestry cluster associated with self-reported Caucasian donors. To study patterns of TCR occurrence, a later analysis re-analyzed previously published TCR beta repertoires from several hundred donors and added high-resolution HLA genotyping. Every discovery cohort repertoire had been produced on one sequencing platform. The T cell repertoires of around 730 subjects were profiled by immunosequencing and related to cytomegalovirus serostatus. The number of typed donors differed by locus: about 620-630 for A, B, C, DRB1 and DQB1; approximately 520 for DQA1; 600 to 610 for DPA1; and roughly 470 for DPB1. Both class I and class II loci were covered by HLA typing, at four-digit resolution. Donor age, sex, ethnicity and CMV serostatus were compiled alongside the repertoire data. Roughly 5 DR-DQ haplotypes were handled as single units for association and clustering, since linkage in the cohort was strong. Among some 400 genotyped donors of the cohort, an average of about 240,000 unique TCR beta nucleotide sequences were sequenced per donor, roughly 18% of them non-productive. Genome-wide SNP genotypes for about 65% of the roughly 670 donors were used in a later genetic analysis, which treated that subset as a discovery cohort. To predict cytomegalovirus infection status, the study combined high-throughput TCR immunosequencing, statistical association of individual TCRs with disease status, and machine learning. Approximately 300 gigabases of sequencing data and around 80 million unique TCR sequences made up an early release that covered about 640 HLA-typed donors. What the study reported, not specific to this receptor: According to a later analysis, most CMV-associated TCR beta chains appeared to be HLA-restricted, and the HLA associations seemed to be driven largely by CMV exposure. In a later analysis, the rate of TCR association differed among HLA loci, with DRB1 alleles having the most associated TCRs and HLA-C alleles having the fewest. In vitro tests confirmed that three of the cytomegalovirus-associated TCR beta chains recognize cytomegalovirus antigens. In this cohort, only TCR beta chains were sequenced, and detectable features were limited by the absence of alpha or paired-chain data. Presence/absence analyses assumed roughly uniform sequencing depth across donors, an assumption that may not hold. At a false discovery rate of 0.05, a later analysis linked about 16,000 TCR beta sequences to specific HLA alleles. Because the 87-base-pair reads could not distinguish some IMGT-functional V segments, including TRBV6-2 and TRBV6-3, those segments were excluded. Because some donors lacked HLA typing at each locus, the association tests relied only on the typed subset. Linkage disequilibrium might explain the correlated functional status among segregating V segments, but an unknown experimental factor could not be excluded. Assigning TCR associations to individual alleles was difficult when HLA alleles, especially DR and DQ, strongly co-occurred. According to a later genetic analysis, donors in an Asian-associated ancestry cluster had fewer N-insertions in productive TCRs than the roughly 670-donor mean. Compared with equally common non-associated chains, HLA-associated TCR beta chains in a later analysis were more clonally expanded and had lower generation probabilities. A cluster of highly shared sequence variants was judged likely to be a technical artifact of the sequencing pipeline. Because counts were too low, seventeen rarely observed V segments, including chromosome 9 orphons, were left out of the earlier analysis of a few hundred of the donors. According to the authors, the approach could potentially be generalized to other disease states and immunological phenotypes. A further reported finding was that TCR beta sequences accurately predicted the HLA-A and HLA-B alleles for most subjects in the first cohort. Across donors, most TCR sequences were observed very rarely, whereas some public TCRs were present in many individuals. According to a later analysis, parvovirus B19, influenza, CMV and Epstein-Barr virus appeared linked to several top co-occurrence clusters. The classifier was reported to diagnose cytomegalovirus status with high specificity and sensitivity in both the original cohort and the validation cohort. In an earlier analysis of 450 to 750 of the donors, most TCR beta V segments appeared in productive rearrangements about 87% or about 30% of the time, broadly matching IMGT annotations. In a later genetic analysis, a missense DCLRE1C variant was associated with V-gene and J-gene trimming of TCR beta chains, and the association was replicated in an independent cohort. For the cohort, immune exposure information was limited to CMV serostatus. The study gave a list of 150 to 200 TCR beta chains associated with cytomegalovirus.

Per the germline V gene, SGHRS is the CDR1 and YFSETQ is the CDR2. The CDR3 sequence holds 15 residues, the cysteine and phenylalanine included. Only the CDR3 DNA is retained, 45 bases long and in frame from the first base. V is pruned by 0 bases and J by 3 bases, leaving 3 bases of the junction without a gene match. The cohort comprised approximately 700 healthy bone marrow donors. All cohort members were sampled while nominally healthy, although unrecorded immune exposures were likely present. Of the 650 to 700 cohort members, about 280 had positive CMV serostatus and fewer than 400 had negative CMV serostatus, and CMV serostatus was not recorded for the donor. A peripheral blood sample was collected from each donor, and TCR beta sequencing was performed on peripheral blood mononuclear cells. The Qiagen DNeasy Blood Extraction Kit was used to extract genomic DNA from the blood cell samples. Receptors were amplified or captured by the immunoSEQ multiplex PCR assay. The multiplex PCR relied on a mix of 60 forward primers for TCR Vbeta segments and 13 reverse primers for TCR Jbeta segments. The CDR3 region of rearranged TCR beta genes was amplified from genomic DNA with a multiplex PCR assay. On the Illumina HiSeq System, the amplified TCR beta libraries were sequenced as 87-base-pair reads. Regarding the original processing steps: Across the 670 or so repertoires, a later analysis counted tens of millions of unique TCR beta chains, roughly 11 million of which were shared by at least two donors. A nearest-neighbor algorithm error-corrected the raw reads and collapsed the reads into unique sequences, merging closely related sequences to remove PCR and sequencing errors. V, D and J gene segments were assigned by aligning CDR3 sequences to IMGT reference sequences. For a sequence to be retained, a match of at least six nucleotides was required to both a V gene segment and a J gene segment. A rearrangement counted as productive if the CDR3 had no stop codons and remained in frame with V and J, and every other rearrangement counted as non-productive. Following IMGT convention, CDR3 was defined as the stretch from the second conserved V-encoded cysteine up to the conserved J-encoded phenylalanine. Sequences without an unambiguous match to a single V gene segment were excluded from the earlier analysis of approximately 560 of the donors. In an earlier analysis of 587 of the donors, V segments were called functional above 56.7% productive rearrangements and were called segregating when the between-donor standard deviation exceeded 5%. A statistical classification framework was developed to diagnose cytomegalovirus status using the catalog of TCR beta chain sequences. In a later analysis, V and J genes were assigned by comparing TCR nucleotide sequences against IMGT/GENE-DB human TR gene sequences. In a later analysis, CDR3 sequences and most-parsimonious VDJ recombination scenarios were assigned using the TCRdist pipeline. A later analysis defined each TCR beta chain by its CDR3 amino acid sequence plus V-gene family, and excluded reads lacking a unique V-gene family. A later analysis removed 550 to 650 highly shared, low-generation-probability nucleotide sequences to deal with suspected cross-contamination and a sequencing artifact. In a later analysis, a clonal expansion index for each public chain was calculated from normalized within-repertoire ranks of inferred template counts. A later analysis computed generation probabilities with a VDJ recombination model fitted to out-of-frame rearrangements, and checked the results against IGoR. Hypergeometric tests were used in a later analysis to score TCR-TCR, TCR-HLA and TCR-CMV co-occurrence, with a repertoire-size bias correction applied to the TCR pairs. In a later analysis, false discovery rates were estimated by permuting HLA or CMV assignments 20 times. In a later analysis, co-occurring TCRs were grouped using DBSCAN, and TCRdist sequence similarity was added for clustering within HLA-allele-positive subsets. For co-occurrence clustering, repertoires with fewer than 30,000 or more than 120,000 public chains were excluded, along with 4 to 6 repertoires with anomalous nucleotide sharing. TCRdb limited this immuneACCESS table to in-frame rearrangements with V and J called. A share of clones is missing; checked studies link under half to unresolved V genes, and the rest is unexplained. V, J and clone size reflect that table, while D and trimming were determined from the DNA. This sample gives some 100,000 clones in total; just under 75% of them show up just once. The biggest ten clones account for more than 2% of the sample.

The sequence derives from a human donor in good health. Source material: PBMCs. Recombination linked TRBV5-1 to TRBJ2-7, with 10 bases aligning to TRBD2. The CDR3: CASSLVLAGVYEQYF. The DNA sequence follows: TGCGCCAGCAGCTTGGTTCTAGCGGGGGTCTACGAGCAGTACTTC. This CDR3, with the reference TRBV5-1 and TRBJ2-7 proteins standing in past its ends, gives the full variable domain KAGVTQTPRYLIKTRGQQVTLSCSPISGHRSVSWYQQTPGQGLQFLFEYFSETQRNKGNFPGRFSGRQFSNSRSEMNVSTLELGDSALYLCASSLVLAGVYEQYFGPGTRLTVT.